The source of this T cell receptor beta chain is a study of blood T cell repertoires in COVID-19. Overall study context: From the United States, Italy and Spain came samples of acute and convalescent COVID-19. PBMCs, B-cell-depleted T cells, or T cells were the source of the cDNA or gDNA that made up the material.

Trimming removed 0 bases from V and 9 bases from J, with 18 bases in between. CDR3 size: 15 residues. Germline V CDR1 and CDR2: KGHSH, LQKENI. As handled by the study authors: Cell counts per sample came from amplifying reference gene primers. This table comes from immunoSEQ multiplex PCR, and its TCRdb copy is limited to in-frame clones, with some not included. V and J calls and clone size are those listed in that table; D and trimming were worked out from the DNA. The table includes approximately 80,000 clones, more than 75% detected once. The sequencing input was peripheral blood. This clonotype was sampled from a human donor in a cohort sampled during active COVID-19. The chain has TRBV18 and TRBJ2-7; D is possibly TRBD1 (6 bases). The CDR3 loop reads CASSPPNGGRGGQYF. Written as DNA, the CDR3 is TGTGCCAGCTCACCACCGAATGGGGGCCGTGGGGGGCAGTACTTC.